A selection of T cell receptor beta chains follows, all from one sample in a study of T cells after yellow fever vaccination. Using its own MiXCR run on the 5' RACE reads, TCRdb lists one record per CDR3 protein. This sample yields over 70,000 distinct CDR3 sequences, of which almost 8% are seen a single time; around 45% belongs to the top ten. Sequencing was performed on CD8+ T cells sorted from PBMCs, taken on the day of the yellow fever booster vaccination. The receptor source for this set is a man aged 30-40 years who received the YFV17D yellow fever vaccine. Each CDR3 is given with its conserved first and last residue. D genes are given only for firm matches. Expanded clones are given a class, and other clones once, few, many or no size at all.

D: .
V: TRBV7-8
size: .
J: TRBJ1-1
CDR3: CASSLGADHTEAFF
DNA: TGTGCCAGCAGCTTAGGAGCTGACCACACTGAAGCTTTCTTT

D: TRBD2
V: TRBV20-1
size: few
J: TRBJ2-7
CDR3: CSAGNQTSAYEQYF
DNA: TGCAGTGCTGGGAACCAGACTAGCGCCTACGAGCAGTACTTC

D: .
V: TRBV29-1
size: many
J: TRBJ2-2
CDR3: CSVLVGPGELFF
DNA: TGCAGCGTCCTCGTGGGTCCCGGGGAGCTGTTTTTT

D: .
V: TRBV28
size: few
J: TRBJ1-2
CDR3: CASSFYRDYGYTF
DNA: TGTGCCAGCAGTTTCTACAGGGACTATGGCTACACCTTC

D: .
V: TRBV19
size: .
J: TRBJ1-2
CDR3: CASSPPETYYGYTF
DNA: TGTGCCAGTAGCCCACCGGAGACATACTATGGCTACACCTTC

D: .
V: TRBV7-2
size: few
J: TRBJ1-1
CDR3: CASSTFGGNTEAFF
DNA: TGTGCCAGCAGCACGTTTGGGGGGAACACTGAAGCTTTCTTT

D: TRBD2
V: TRBV10-3
size: .
J: TRBJ2-7
CDR3: CAISSIPGLDSYEQYF
DNA: TGTGCCATCAGTTCGATACCGGGACTAGACTCCTACGAGCAGTACTTC

D: .
V: TRBV28
size: .
J: TRBJ2-7
CDR3: CASSEGLPSYEQYF
DNA: TGTGCCAGCAGCGAGGGACTTCCGTCCTACGAGCAGTACTTC

D: .
V: TRBV6-5
size: .
J: TRBJ2-2
CDR3: CASKSLTGGAVGQYTGELFF
DNA: TGTGCCAGCAAGTCCCTCACCGGAGGCGCGGTAGGACAGTACACCGGGGAGCTGTTTTTT

D: .
V: TRBV15
size: .
J: TRBJ2-5
CDR3: CATSTVGKETQYF
DNA: TGTGCCACCAGCACGGTGGGAAAAGAGACCCAGTACTTC

D: .
V: TRBV5-1
size: .
J: TRBJ2-7
CDR3: CATSSHEQYF
DNA: TGCGCCACCTCCTCCCACGAGCAGTACTTC

D: .
V: TRBV18
size: .
J: TRBJ2-5
CDR3: CASSPLVQSGETQYF
DNA: TGTGCCAGCTCACCATTGGTACAGTCCGGAGAGACCCAGTACTTC

D: .
V: TRBV9
size: .
J: TRBJ2-1
CDR3: CASSVEGDPYNEQFF
DNA: TGTGCCAGCAGCGTAGAGGGAGACCCCTACAATGAGCAGTTCTTC

D: TRBD2
V: TRBV5-1
size: many
J: TRBJ2-2
CDR3: CASSSSGRGDTGELFF
DNA: TGCGCCAGCAGCAGTAGCGGGAGAGGCGACACCGGGGAGCTGTTTTTT

D: .
V: TRBV25-1
size: .
J: TRBJ2-7
CDR3: CASRRGLEQYF
DNA: TGTGCCTCAAGAAGGGGTTTGGAGCAGTACTTC

D: .
V: TRBV29-1
size: .
J: TRBJ1-2
CDR3: CSVPWYTAFAYGYTF
DNA: TGCAGCGTTCCGTGGTACACCGCCTTCGCCTATGGCTACACCTTC

D: .
V: TRBV7-2
size: .
J: TRBJ1-1
CDR3: CASSLGGWGTEAFF
DNA: TGTGCCAGCAGCTTAGGTGGGTGGGGCACTGAAGCTTTCTTT

D: .
V: TRBV21-1
size: .
J: TRBJ2-7
CDR3: CASSTGKGTISYEQYF
DNA: TGTGCCAGCAGCACAGGAAAGGGGACAATCTCCTACGAGCAGTACTTC

D: TRBD1
V: TRBV5-1
size: few
J: TRBJ1-1
CDR3: CASSPGGEYTEAFF
DNA: TGCGCCAGCAGCCCAGGGGGGGAGTACACTGAAGCTTTCTTT

D: TRBD2
V: TRBV6-1
size: many
J: TRBJ2-3
CDR3: CASSAWALAGGRTDTQYF
DNA: TGTGCCAGCAGTGCCTGGGCTCTGGCGGGAGGGCGGACAGATACGCAGTATTTT

D: TRBD1
V: TRBV27
size: many
J: TRBJ2-1
CDR3: CASSPNTGTAYNEQFF
DNA: TGTGCCAGCAGCCCAAACACCGGGACAGCATACAATGAGCAGTTCTTC

D: .
V: TRBV7-8
size: .
J: TRBJ2-1
CDR3: CASTPAGNEQFF
DNA: TGTGCCAGCACCCCCGCGGGGAATGAGCAGTTCTTC

D: .
V: TRBV6-5
size: many
J: TRBJ1-2
CDR3: CASSFPPLANYGYTF
DNA: TGTGCCAGCAGTTTCCCTCCCCTGGCTAACTATGGCTACACCTTC

D: .
V: TRBV20-1
size: few
J: TRBJ2-7
CDR3: CSAPGPSYEQYF
DNA: TGCAGTGCTCCGGGGCCTTCCTACGAGCAGTACTTC

D: .
V: TRBV27
size: .
J: TRBJ2-1
CDR3: CASSERQEPPMHEQFF
DNA: TGTGCCAGCAGTGAGAGGCAGGAGCCACCCATGCATGAGCAGTTCTTC

D: .
V: TRBV4-3
size: many
J: TRBJ2-1
CDR3: CASSQEMGDNEQFF
DNA: TGCGCCAGCAGCCAAGAGATGGGGGACAATGAGCAGTTCTTC

D: TRBD1
V: TRBV5-1
size: .
J: TRBJ2-1
CDR3: CASSLESGQGFDEQFF
DNA: TGCGCCAGCAGCTTGGAATCGGGACAGGGGTTCGATGAGCAGTTCTTC

D: TRBD2
V: TRBV12-3/TRBV12-4
size: few
J: TRBJ2-5
CDR3: CASRDGTSSQETQYF
DNA: TGTGCCAGCAGGGACGGGACTAGCAGTCAAGAGACCCAGTACTTC

D: .
V: TRBV7-6
size: .
J: TRBJ2-1
CDR3: CASSLSPGGPYNEQFF
DNA: TGTGCCAGCAGCTTAAGTCCGGGCGGGCCATACAATGAGCAGTTCTTC

D: .
V: TRBV5-1
size: many
J: TRBJ2-7
CDR3: CASSLTGSSYEQYF
DNA: TGCGCCAGCAGCTTAACAGGGTCCTCCTACGAGCAGTACTTC

D: .
V: TRBV27
size: few
J: TRBJ2-7
CDR3: CASTHAGEQYF
DNA: TGTGCCAGCACCCACGCGGGCGAGCAGTACTTC

D: TRBD1
V: TRBV14
size: .
J: TRBJ2-7
CDR3: CASSAGTGLYEQYF
DNA: TGTGCCAGCAGCGCGGGGACAGGGCTCTACGAGCAGTACTTC

D: TRBD2
V: TRBV7-9
size: few
J: TRBJ2-2
CDR3: CASSPDGLAGTGELFF
DNA: TGTGCCAGCAGCCCCGACGGACTAGCGGGAACCGGGGAGCTGTTTTTT

D: .
V: TRBV29-1
size: few
J: TRBJ2-7
CDR3: CSAVTGQSDEQYF
DNA: TGCAGCGCCGTAACAGGGCAAAGCGACGAGCAGTACTTC

D: .
V: TRBV24-1
size: many
J: TRBJ2-7
CDR3: CATSDLPVRFLNWEQYF
DNA: TGTGCCACCAGTGATTTGCCAGTGAGGTTTCTGAATTGGGAGCAGTACTTC

D: .
V: TRBV6-1
size: .
J: TRBJ2-6
CDR3: CASSPGNSGANVLTF
DNA: TGTGCCAGCAGTCCCGGAAACTCTGGGGCCAACGTCCTGACTTTC

D: .
V: TRBV30
size: .
J: TRBJ1-2
CDR3: CAWSAGAFYGYTF
DNA: TGTGCCTGGAGTGCTGGGGCCTTCTATGGCTACACCTTC

D: .
V: TRBV11-2
size: .
J: TRBJ2-1
CDR3: CASLGGSYNEQFF
DNA: TGTGCCAGCCTAGGGGGCTCCTACAATGAGCAGTTCTTC

D: TRBD2
V: TRBV7-8
size: few
J: TRBJ2-7
CDR3: CASSSGGTSYEQYF
DNA: TGTGCCAGCAGCTCCGGCGGGACTAGCTACGAGCAGTACTTC

D: TRBD2
V: TRBV28
size: few
J: TRBJ2-3
CDR3: CASSLAGAPDTQYF
DNA: TGTGCCAGCAGTTTGGCGGGAGCACCGGATACGCAGTATTTT

D: TRBD1
V: TRBV29-1
size: few
J: TRBJ2-7
CDR3: CSVEGGEDRDHYEQYF
DNA: TGCAGCGTTGAAGGTGGAGAGGACAGGGACCACTACGAGCAGTACTTC

D: TRBD2
V: TRBV20-1
size: .
J: TRBJ2-3
CDR3: CSAGTSGSDTQYF
DNA: TGCAGTGCGGGGACTAGCGGTAGTGATACGCAGTATTTT

D: .
V: TRBV16
size: few
J: TRBJ1-5
CDR3: CASSQNNQPQHF
DNA: TGTGCCAGCAGCCAAAACAACCAGCCCCAGCATTTT

D: TRBD2
V: TRBV19
size: .
J: TRBJ2-2
CDR3: CADKNGLAHTGELFF
DNA: TGTGCCGATAAAAACGGACTAGCGCACACCGGGGAGCTGTTTTTT

D: .
V: TRBV4-3
size: .
J: TRBJ2-7
CDR3: CASSDVPNSYEQYF
DNA: TGCGCCAGCAGCGACGTACCCAACTCCTACGAGCAGTACTTC

D: .
V: TRBV6-1
size: .
J: TRBJ1-4
CDR3: CASSQSRADEKLFF
DNA: TGTGCCAGCAGTCAAAGCCGGGCGGATGAAAAACTGTTTTTT

D: .
V: TRBV19
size: .
J: TRBJ2-1
CDR3: CASSTAAGSYNEQFF
DNA: TGTGCCAGTAGTACGGCCGCGGGCTCCTACAATGAGCAGTTCTTC

D: TRBD1
V: TRBV7-8
size: .
J: TRBJ2-5
CDR3: CASSALNRGWRETQYF
DNA: TGTGCCAGCAGCGCCTTAAACAGGGGATGGCGAGAGACCCAGTACTTC

D: TRBD2
V: TRBV5-1
size: many
J: TRBJ2-7
CDR3: CASGAGPTYEQYF
DNA: TGCGCCAGCGGAGCGGGACCGACCTACGAGCAGTACTTC

D: .
V: TRBV5-1
size: few
J: TRBJ2-3
CDR3: CASSLAGHSTDTQYF
DNA: TGCGCCAGCAGCTTGGCAGGGCATAGCACAGATACGCAGTATTTT

D: TRBD2
V: TRBV6-5
size: many
J: TRBJ2-1
CDR3: CASSYWGLASEQFF
DNA: TGTGCCAGCAGTTACTGGGGACTAGCAAGCGAGCAGTTCTTC

D: .
V: TRBV29-1
size: .
J: TRBJ2-1
CDR3: CSVDQIPTYNEQFF
DNA: TGCAGCGTTGACCAGATACCCACTTACAATGAGCAGTTCTTC

D: TRBD2
V: TRBV27
size: few
J: TRBJ2-2
CDR3: CASSLYAGLAGATGELFF
DNA: TGTGCCAGCAGTTTATACGCTGGACTAGCGGGAGCCACCGGGGAGCTGTTTTTT

D: .
V: TRBV14
size: .
J: TRBJ2-5
CDR3: CASSLTGTGGTQYF
DNA: TGTGCCAGCAGCCTTACCGGGACCGGGGGGACCCAGTACTTC

D: .
V: TRBV16
size: many
J: TRBJ1-5
CDR3: CASSQFAGGGQPQHF
DNA: TGTGCCAGCAGCCAATTCGCCGGGGGAGGTCAGCCCCAGCATTTT

D: TRBD2
V: TRBV3-1
size: .
J: TRBJ2-5
CDR3: CATSQDLRGRVQETQYF
DNA: TGTGCCACCAGCCAAGATCTACGCGGGAGGGTCCAAGAGACCCAGTACTTC

D: .
V: TRBV10-1
size: few
J: TRBJ2-7
CDR3: CASSESCWSAPDYEQYF
DNA: TGCGCCAGCAGTGAGTCTTGCTGGTCCGCGCCCGATTACGAGCAGTACTTC

D: .
V: TRBV7-8
size: .
J: TRBJ2-5
CDR3: CASSIHAYQETQYF
DNA: TGTGCCAGCAGCATCCACGCGTACCAAGAGACCCAGTACTTC

D: .
V: TRBV7-9
size: many
J: TRBJ2-3
CDR3: CASSFSRGWGDTQYF
DNA: TGTGCCAGCAGCTTTAGCAGGGGCTGGGGAGATACGCAGTATTTT

D: TRBD2
V: TRBV28
size: .
J: TRBJ2-5
CDR3: CASSLRLAGSQETQYF
DNA: TGTGCCAGCAGTCTTAGACTAGCGGGTAGCCAAGAGACCCAGTACTTC